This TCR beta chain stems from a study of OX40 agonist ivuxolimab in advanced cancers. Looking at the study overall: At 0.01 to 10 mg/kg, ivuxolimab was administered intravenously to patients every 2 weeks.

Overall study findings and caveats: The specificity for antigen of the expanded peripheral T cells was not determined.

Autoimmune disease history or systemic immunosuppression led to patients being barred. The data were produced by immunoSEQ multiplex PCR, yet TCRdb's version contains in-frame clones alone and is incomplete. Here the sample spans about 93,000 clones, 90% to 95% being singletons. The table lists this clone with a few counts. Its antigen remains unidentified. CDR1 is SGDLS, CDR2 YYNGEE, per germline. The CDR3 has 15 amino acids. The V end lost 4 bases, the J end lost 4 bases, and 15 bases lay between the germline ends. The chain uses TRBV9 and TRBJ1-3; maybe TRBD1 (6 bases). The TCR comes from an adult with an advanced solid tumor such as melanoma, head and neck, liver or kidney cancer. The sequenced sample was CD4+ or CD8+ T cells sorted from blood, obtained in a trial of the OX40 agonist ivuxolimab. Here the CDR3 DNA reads TGTGCCAGCAGCACTGGACAGTCCCCCGGAAACACCATATATTTT. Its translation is CASSTGQSPGNTIYF.